This T cell receptor beta chain was recovered during a study of Graves' ophthalmopathy and Graves' hyperthyroidism. Study as a whole: At initial diagnosis, peripheral blood was obtained, and this preceded any treatment. Findings of the study overall: Between ophthalmopathy and stable hyperthyroidism, a 13-signature model drew a separation with just over 85% sensitivity and about 81% specificity.

This clonotype was counted many times. Antigen specificity is unknown. Trimming cost V 5 bases and J 2 bases; bases outside gene matches: 7. The CDR3 spans 15 residues. The germline V gene encodes CDR1 SGHTA and CDR2 FQGNSA. The sequenced template was RNA, covering the TCR beta CDR3 region. HTBI primers primed a first-round RT-PCR, and a second-round multiplex PCR followed. TCRdb called the multiplex PCR reads again in MiXCR, with one record for every CDR3 protein. The sample records about 700,000 distinct CDR3 sequences, around 40% being singletons. Pregnant or lactating patients and those with other autoimmune diseases or uncontrolled infections were excluded. 10 ml of fresh blood yielded the PBMCs by density gradient.

The rearrangement links TRBV7-2 to TRBJ2-5; 8 nucleotides match TRBD2. This receptor was taken from an adult man with Graves' ophthalmopathy. The sequencing sample was made of peripheral blood. CDR3 amino acids: CASSPVGTRQETQYF. In DNA form, the CDR3 reads TGTGCCAGCAGCCCGGTGGGGACTAGACAAGAGACCCAGTACTTC.